This T cell receptor beta chain was profiled in a study of blood T cell repertoires in COVID-19 (dated by TCRdb to the early 2020s). General notes on the study: Samples from collaborators originated in the United States, Italy and Spain and spanned both the acute and convalescent phases of COVID-19. The repertoires were released in a freely available public database intended as a resource for research on the immune response to SARS-CoV-2. The prospective study material was composed of cDNA or gDNA derived from T cells, B-cell-depleted T cells, or PBMCs. Where available, HLA class I and class II types were obtained from metadata supplied by the sample provider rather than from assay-based typing. Subjects who had been exposed to COVID-19, were actively infected with it, or had recovered from it provided the deeply sampled blood TCRbeta repertoires that made up the dataset. Nearly every sample came with metadata listing a de-identified subject ID, COVID-19 status, age in years and sex. The samples were drawn from two sources: the first 160 participants of the ongoing ImmuneRACE study, and 1,200 or so subjects contributed by 6 global collaborators.

Concerning this clone: Its target antigen remains unknown. Per-base qualities were not stored, and no clone one base away is much larger.

TCRbeta CDR3 regions were amplified from genomic DNA using the immunoSEQ Assay, a bias-controlled multiplex PCR. The original methods were these. The number of nucleated cells in each sample was estimated by amplification of reference gene primers within the assay. To quantify the absolute abundance of each unique TCRbeta CDR3 rearrangement, sequence reads were collapsed and filtered. For each sample, productive Simpson clonality was calculated by taking the square root of Simpson's diversity index across productive rearrangements. Entries here come from immuneACCESS through TCRdb and include only in-frame sequences with V and J called. Some clones fail to appear in such tables; in the studies checked, an unresolved V gene covers under half of the shortfall, and the cause of the remainder is unknown. V, J and clone size were drawn from that table, and D and trimming were deduced from the DNA. A total of approximately 100,000 clones appear in this sample, over 85% of them only once. The top ten constitute roughly 4.2% of the sample.

On the study overall, not on this receptor specifically: How much clinical and demographic metadata was included differed by source and by participant, and the metadata was provided uncurated.

One collaborating source in Seattle enrolled patients during active infection and followed them longitudinally through the course of disease. Each collaborating institution followed its own protocols to collect whole blood in K2EDTA tubes. For TCRbeta analysis, collaborators shipped samples as frozen whole blood, isolated PBMCs, or DNA extracted from either of those sample types. Deletion took 3 bases off V and 4 bases off J, with a span of 17 bases between the germline ends. The CDR3 has 16 amino acids, counting the end cysteine and phenylalanine. Solely the CDR3 DNA is kept, with 48 bases framed from the first base. The germline V gene (reference sequence) gives CDR1 as PRHDT and CDR2 as FYEKMQ.

This sequence was found in a human donor with COVID-19, enrolled during active disease. The donor label of this sample is uncertain. Sequenced: peripheral blood. The rearrangement joined TRBV13 to TRBJ2-3; the D gene assignment is ambiguous. The DNA sequence is as follows: TGTGCCAGCAGCTTTTACCGCGGAACCAGCCCAGATACGCAGTATTTT. It is translated as CASSFYRGTSPDTQYF.